A single sample gave rise to the 16 T cell receptor beta chains below, sequenced in a study of CD8 T cells in ankylosing spondylitis. Study observations and caveats: Seemingly characteristic of ankylosing spondylitis blood was a TCR beta motif consisting of about 8 highly homologous variants.

Each CDR3 protein gets one entry after TCRdb re-called the 5' RACE reads with MiXCR. Here the sample spans more than 650,000 distinct CDR3 sequences, around 11% being singletons. These receptors' antigens are unknown. Sequencing was carried out using blood, either unsorted or a sorted T cell fraction (not recorded which). These receptor sequences come from a male donor with ankylosing spondylitis.

J is TRBJ1-2 and V is TRBV27; 7 nucleotides line up with TRBD1. Germline CDR1 is MNHEY and CDR2 is SMNVEV (reference sequence). This CDR3 contains 14 residues. V lost 2 bases to trimming and J lost 2 bases; unmatched junction nucleotides: 2. CDR3 sequence reads: CASSLTGQNYGYTF. CDR3 sequence (DNA): TGTGCCAGCAGTTTAACGGGACAGAACTATGGCTACACCTTC.

V gene TRBV18 combines with J gene TRBJ2-7; maybe TRBD1 (6 bases). The CDR3 extends over 14 amino acids. Germline V gives CDR1 KGHSH, CDR2 LQKENI. V was pared by 1 base and J by 3 bases, with 10 bases between. This CDR3 reads CASSPRVDSYEQYF. In DNA, the CDR3 is TGTGCCAGCTCACCACGCGTGGACAGCTACGAGCAGTACTTC.

There are many counts of this clonotype. The gene calls are TRBV29-1 and TRBJ2-7, with TRBD2 identical over 13 bases. V shed 4 bases and J 0 bases; nucleotides not matched to a gene: 9. Germline lookup yields CDR1 SQVTM and CDR2 ANQGSEA. The CDR3 contains 17 residues. The CDR3: CSVARTSGSRFSYEQYF. Here the CDR3 DNA reads TGCAGCGTTGCCCGGACTAGCGGGAGTCGGTTCTCCTACGAGCAGTACTTC.

This clonotype was counted between two and nine times. J is TRBJ2-7 and V is TRBV7-9; D perhaps matches TRBD2 (6 bases). V lost 5 bases and J 2 bases, leaving 16 bases between the germline ends. CDR1 is SEHNR, CDR2 FQNEAQ, per germline (reference sequence). The CDR3 is 15 amino acids. The CDR3 region has the DNA TGTGCCAGCAGCCCGGCGGGACGCATACCCTACGAGCAGTACTTC. As protein: CASSPAGRIPYEQYF.

Points on this clonotype: It is unclear where the CDR3 begins or ends on the DNA, so no DNA is shown, and the CDR3 is as TCRdb lists it. V is TRBV12-3 or TRBV12-4 and J is TRBJ1-2; the DNA was not used to check the table's D call, TRBD1. The CDR3 spans 14 amino acids, including both terminal residues. CDR3 amino acids: CASSFGPGNYGYTF.

This clonotype was picked up many times. This sequence joins TRBV12-3 or TRBV12-4 and TRBJ1-5; weak D call: TRBD1 (5 bases). Trimming removed 3 bases from V and 5 bases from J, with 8 bases in between. The length of the CDR3 is 13 residues. The CDR3 DNA sequence: TGTGCCAGCAGTTTGGGGGAAGATCAGCCCCAGCATTTT. It encodes CASSLGEDQPQHF.

The chain combines TRBV10-3 with TRBJ2-7, with 9 bases lining up with TRBD1. The germline V gene encodes CDR1 ENHRY and CDR2 SYGVKD. V lost 0 bases, J lost 2 bases, and 2 bases stayed unmatched. The CDR3 runs to 15 residues. Here the CDR3 DNA reads TGTGCCATCAGTGAGTCGGGGACAGGGCCCTACGAGCAGTACTTC. It yields the protein CAISESGTGPYEQYF.

The chain links TRBV5-1 to TRBJ1-2, with 9 bases identical to TRBD1. The CDR3 is 14 residues long. Trimming at V came to 2 bases and at J to 10 bases, leaving 9 bases not matched to a gene. CDR1 and CDR2 (germline): SGHRS, YFSETQ. CDR3 bases: TGCGCCAGCAGCTTCGGGGACAGGGTACAAAACTACACCTTC. This gives the protein CASSFGDRVQNYTF.

As for this clonotype: This clone may be a read error of a much larger clone one base away. The rearrangement uses TRBV20-1 and TRBJ1-4; no clear D gene. The CDR3 consists of 11 residues. Germline V gene sequence: CDR1 DFQATT, CDR2 SNEGSKA (reference sequence). V shed 3 bases and J shed 9 bases, with 8 bases lying between them. The CDR3 is CSASPQKKLFF. The DNA of the CDR3 is TGCAGTGCTAGTCCTCAGAAAAAACTGTTTTTT.

This clonotype was seen a handful of times. The chain joins TRBV2 to TRBJ1-4; TRBD1 is a possible D gene (6 bases). Germline V CDR1 and CDR2: SNHLY, FYNNEI. The CDR3 length is 17 residues. The ends were cut back, 5 bases at V and 7 bases at J, with 23 bases in the middle. CDR3 amino acids: CASSLSPNRAWSEKLFF. CDR3 bases: TGTGCCAGCAGTCTATCTCCTAACAGGGCGTGGAGTGAAAAACTGTTTTTT. Full variable domain (rest looked up from reference TRBV2 and TRBJ1-4): EPEVTQTPSHQVTQMGQEVILRCVPISNHLYFYWYRQILGQKVEFLVSFYNNEISEKSEIFDDQFSVERPDGSNFTLKIRSTKLEDSAMYFCASSLSPNRAWSEKLFFGSGTQLSVL.

This clonotype came up a few times. This chain joins TRBV20-1 and TRBJ2-3, with D possibly being TRBD1 (5 bases). The CDR3 length is 12 residues. Germline values: CDR1 DFQATT, CDR2 SNEGSKA (reference sequence). Trimming shortened V by 5 bases and J by 2 bases, and 8 bases separated the two germline ends. Here the CDR3 DNA reads TGCAGTGCTCCGGACACCACAGATACGCAGTATTTT. This encodes CSAPDTTDTQYF.

V gene TRBV19 combines with J gene TRBJ2-1; D possibly corresponds to TRBD1 (5 bases). With 6 bases removed from V and 3 bases from J, the gap between germline ends came to 18 bases. This CDR3 contains 16 residues. Looked up from germline, CDR1 is LNHDA and CDR2 is SQIVND (reference sequence). The CDR3 is CASRQHSQGNYNEQFF. The CDR3 nucleotides are TGTGCCAGTAGACAGCACAGTCAGGGTAACTACAATGAGCAGTTCTTC.

This clonotype was found many times. The chain combines TRBV7-9 with TRBJ2-3; no clear D gene. The V end lost 3 bases, the J end lost 3 bases, and 10 bases lay between the germline ends. The CDR3 runs 14 residues. From germline, CDR1 is SEHNR and CDR2 FQNEAQ (reference sequence). The CDR3 bases are TGTGCCAGCAGCTTGAACGGCGGTACAGATACGCAGTATTTT. Translation gives CASSLNGGTDTQYF. The whole variable domain, filled in from reference TRBV7-9 and TRBJ2-3, reads DTGVSQNPRHKITKRGQNVTFRCDPISEHNRLYWYRQTLGQGPEFLTYFQNEAQLEKSRLLSDRFSAERPKGSFSTLEIQRTEQGDSAMYLCASSLNGGTDTQYFGPGTRLTVL.

This chain uses TRBV24-1 with TRBJ1-2; tentatively, D is TRBD1 (6 bases). This CDR3 contains 15 residues. Per germline, CDR1 KGHDR and CDR2 SFDVKD. Trimming removed 6 bases from V and 2 bases from J, with 15 bases in between. CDR3 nucleotides: TGTGCCACCAGTATCAAACCAGGGGCAAACTATGGCTACACCTTC. Translation gives CATSIKPGANYGYTF.

The chain employs TRBV20-1 and TRBJ2-1, with 7 bases lining up with TRBD2. CDR1 is DFQATT and CDR2 is SNEGSKA in the germline V gene (reference sequence). V lost 6 bases to trimming and J lost 10 bases; unmatched junction nucleotides: 6. The CDR3 is made up of 11 amino acids. Here the CDR3 reads CSAEGRAEQFF. In nucleotides, the CDR3 is TGCAGTGCGGAGGGGAGGGCCGAGCAGTTCTTC.

This chain connects TRBV3-1 to TRBJ2-2; D might be TRBD2 (6 bases). Trimming took 3 bases from V and 1 from J, leaving 12 bases between them. CDR3 length equals 16 residues. The germline V gene encodes CDR1 LGHDT and CDR2 YNNKEL (reference sequence). The CDR3 sequence: CASSHGGAGNTGELFF. The CDR3, as DNA: TGTGCCAGCAGCCATGGAGGGGCGGGGAACACCGGGGAGCTGTTTTTT.